This T cell receptor (beta chain) was obtained from a study of blood T cell repertoires in COVID-19. Study-wide background: The United States, Italy and Spain supplied acute and convalescent COVID-19 samples. PBMCs, B-cell-depleted T cells, or T cells provided the cDNA or gDNA that made up the material.

CDR1 is LGHDT, CDR2 YNNKEL, per germline (reference sequence). The CDR3 runs 13 residues. The J segment lost 8 bases and the V segment lost 2 bases, leaving 5 bases of the junction unmatched. As originally analysed: Scientists estimated how many nucleated cells there were by amplifying reference gene primers. Clones were sequenced by immunoSEQ multiplex PCR, and TCRdb holds only the in-frame ones, with some missing. That table furnishes V, J and clone size, whereas the DNA furnished D and trimming. The sample contains roughly 81,000 clones, about 87% of which appear only once. The rearrangement joins TRBV3-1 (or the pseudogene TRBV3-2) to TRBJ1-2; 7 positions match TRBD1. Sequencing was performed on peripheral blood. The clonotype originates from a middle-aged man with acute or convalescent COVID-19. The CDR3 loop is CASSQPGQFGYTF. The CDR3 DNA follows: TGTGCCAGCAGCCAACCGGGACAGTTCGGCTACACCTTC.